The 3 T cell receptor beta chains listed next were all sequenced from one sample in a study of T cell repertoires in cytomegalovirus infection. Each CDR3 protein is one row after TCRdb ran MiXCR on the reads. Here the sample spans some 400,000 distinct CDR3 sequences, around 18% being singletons. The specimen was PBMCs. All receptors derive from a human donor in good health (CMV status not recorded). Some clones in this sample may be carry-over from other donors' samples.

This clonotype was recorded many times. The V gene is TRBV12-3 or TRBV12-4, the J gene TRBJ1-1; the match to TRBD1 covers 7 bases. The junction had 6 bases not matched to a gene; V was cut back by 6 bases and J by 5 bases. The CDR3 has 13 residues. CDR3 region: CASSPGGGTEAFF. The CDR3 region has the DNA TGTGCCAGCAGCCCAGGGGGGGGGACTGAAGCTTTCTTT.

Many counts were recorded for this clonotype. The chain joins TRBV7-2 to TRBJ2-7; D is unclear. CDR1 SGHTA and CDR2 FQGNSA come from the germline V gene. V was cut by 3 bases and J by 2 bases, with 11 bases left in between. This CDR3 is 14 amino acids long. The CDR3 reads CASSFFGLPYEQYF. For the CDR3, the DNA is TGTGCCAGCAGCTTCTTCGGCCTCCCCTACGAGCAGTACTTC.

With regard to this clonotype: A junction boundary mismatches the germline segment, possibly from a read error. The gene calls are TRBV4-1 and TRBJ2-7; D perhaps matches TRBD2 (6 bases). Germline CDR1 and CDR2: MGHRA and YSYEKL. This CDR3 region has 14 residues. The CDR3 protein is CASSQGAGGAEQYF. The DNA of the CDR3 is TGTGCCAGCAGCCAAGGGGCGGGCGGGGCCGAGCAGTACTTC.